The 14 T cell receptor beta chains given below trace back to one sample, sequenced in a study of cytomegalovirus exposure and HLA in healthy donors. A multiplex PCR was run with 60 Vbeta primers and 13 Jbeta primers. The table came from immunoSEQ multiplex PCR; TCRdb's copy has only in-frame clones and leaves some out. The data show roughly 56,000 clones, around 87% seen once. Sample: PBMCs. The receptors come from a man aged 18 to 29 in good health and CMV-seronegative.

V is TRBV29-1 and J is TRBJ2-5; D possibly corresponds to TRBD1 (5 bases). The J call is doubtful: the DNA matches TRBJ2-7 better. The CDR3 totals 13 residues. CDR1 is SQVTM, CDR2 ANQGSEA, per germline. In DNA form, the CDR3 reads TGCAGCGTTGATAATGGGGCGCGCGACGAGCAGTACTTC. It is translated as CSVDNGARDEQYF.

The CDR3 DNA reads TGTGCCAGCAGCGTAGAATCCGGGAAATATGGCTACACCTTC. Its translation is CASSVESGKYGYTF. The gene calls are TRBV9 and TRBJ1-2; D is ambiguous. CDR3 length: 14 residues. The ends were cut back, 0 bases at V and 5 bases at J, with 11 bases in the middle. Germline lookup yields CDR1 SGDLS and CDR2 YYNGEE.

This clone was found once. V and J are TRBV11-2 and TRBJ1-3; 9 positions agree with TRBD1. V lost 5 bases and J lost 0; bases outside the gene matches: 5. The CDR3 consists of 16 residues. Germline V gene sequence: CDR1 SGHAT, CDR2 FQNNGV. The CDR3 DNA sequence: TGTGCCAGCAGCGTTGGACAGGGGTTCTCTGGAAACACCATATATTTT. Protein sequence: CASSVGQGFSGNTIYF.

This chain links TRBV10-3 with TRBJ1-2; 8 nucleotides agree with TRBD1. CDR1 is ENHRY, CDR2 SYGVKD, per germline. This CDR3 is built from 13 residues. With V trimmed by 7 bases and J by 6 bases, 7 bases remained unmatched. CDR3 residues: CAINLDRGDGYTF. The CDR3 nucleotides read TGTGCCATCAACCTCGACAGGGGAGATGGCTACACCTTC.

The chain uses TRBV5-6 and TRBJ2-3, with D perhaps matching TRBD1 (6 bases). This CDR3 contains 13 residues. The germline gives CDR1 SGHDT, CDR2 YYEEEE. Trimming removed 3 bases from V and 1 base from J, with 6 bases in between. The CDR3 DNA reads as TGTGCCAGCAGCTGGACAGGCACAGATACGCAGTATTTT. It specifies CASSWTGTDTQYF. Combining the CDR3 with reference TRBV5-6 and TRBJ2-3 gives the whole variable domain DAGVTQSPTHLIKTRGQQVTLRCSPKSGHDTVSWYQQALGQGPQFIFQYYEEEERQRGNFPDRFSGHQFPNYSSELNVNALLLGDSALYLCASSWTGTDTQYFGPGTRLTVL.

V is TRBV4-1 and J is TRBJ2-7; no definite D call. Trimming took off 1 base at V and 4 bases at J, with 8 bases between the two ends. The CDR3 has 13 amino acids. Germline assignment: CDR1 MGHRA and CDR2 YSYEKL. CDR3 protein: CASSQGVSYEQYF. For the CDR3, the DNA is TGCGCCAGCAGCCAAGGCGTTTCGTACGAGCAGTACTTC.

The CDR3 is CASTEYTGELFF. Written as DNA, the CDR3 is TGCGCCAGTACTGAATACACCGGGGAGCTGTTTTTT. The rearrangement uses TRBV5-1 and TRBJ2-2, with D uncertain. The CDR3 spans 12 residues. Per germline, CDR1 SGHRS and CDR2 YFSETQ. V dropped 8 bases and J dropped 3 bases, with 8 bases sitting between them.

This chain links TRBV5-1 with TRBJ2-7; D gene unclear. Trimming shortened V by 1 base and J by 7 bases, and 15 bases separated the two germline ends. This CDR3 spans 14 amino acids. Germline values: CDR1 SGHRS, CDR2 YFSETQ. CDR3 in amino acids: CASSLLQSRNEQYF. The CDR3 bases are TGCGCCAGCAGCTTGTTACAGTCCCGTAATGAGCAGTACTTC.

This clone was detected only once. V and J are TRBV19 and TRBJ1-1; possible D gene TRBD1, 5 bases. The CDR3 length is 13 residues. Trimming took 10 bases from V and 0 from J, leaving 12 bases between them. The V gene's germline CDR1 is LNHDA and CDR2 SQIVND (reference sequence). The CDR3 nucleotides read TGTGCCACCCGGGGGTTCATGAACACTGAAGCTTTCTTT. The encoded protein is CATRGFMNTEAFF.

V and J are TRBV7-9 and TRBJ2-5, with D possibly matching TRBD1 (6 bases). CDR3 length: 15 residues. V was pared by 5 bases and J by 5 bases, with 18 bases between. Germline lookup yields CDR1 SEHNR and CDR2 FQNEAQ (reference sequence). CDR3 residues: CASSQMTGTYETQYF. CDR3 nucleotides: TGTGCCAGCAGCCAGATGACCGGGACATACGAGACCCAGTACTTC.

V gene TRBV10-3 combines with J gene TRBJ1-2; D is undetermined. The germline V and J ends were trimmed by 3 bases and 4 bases, with 18 bases remaining between them. The CDR3 consists of 16 residues. In germline, CDR1 is ENHRY, CDR2 SYGVKD. CDR3 amino acids: CAISDRDNDPSYGYTF. In DNA, the CDR3 is TGTGCCATCAGTGATCGAGACAACGACCCGTCCTATGGCTACACCTTC.

V usage is TRBV7-8 and J usage is TRBJ2-1; 7 bases map to TRBD1. The V segment lost 5 bases and the J segment 1 base; nucleotides outside the gene matches: 5. CDR3 length: 15 residues. From germline, CDR1 is SGHVS and CDR2 FQNEAQ. As DNA, the CDR3 is TGTGCCAGCAGCAACGACAGGGCGTCCTACAATGAGCAGTTCTTC. Amino acids: CASSNDRASYNEQFF.

V gene TRBV13 combines with J gene TRBJ2-3; 8 bases align to TRBD2. The CDR3 extends over 18 amino acids. The ends lost 4 bases at V and 5 bases at J; junction bases unmatched: 17. The germline CDR1 and CDR2 sequences are PRHDT and FYEKMQ (reference sequence). CDR3 sequence reads: CASSSRDRAGAEGDTQYF. The CDR3 nucleotides are TGTGCCAGCAGCTCACGGGATCGAGCGGGGGCCGAGGGAGATACGCAGTATTTT.

The chain carries TRBV7-9 and TRBJ1-2; D perhaps matches TRBD1 (6 bases). The V end was cut by 1 base, the J end by 2 bases, with 8 bases between. There are 14 residues in the CDR3. Looked up from germline, CDR1 is SEHNR and CDR2 is FQNEAQ (reference sequence). The chain's CDR3 is CASSLEQGNYGYTF. In nucleotides, the CDR3 is TGTGCCAGCAGCTTAGAACAGGGAAACTATGGCTACACCTTC.